This T cell receptor beta chain was recovered during a study of shared clonotypes between healthy human individuals (dated by TCRdb to the early 2020s). The study in broad terms: The cohort comprised two women and a few men aged 18 to 49 years. Per donor, three plates each were used for CD4 naive and CD4 memory, two for CD8 naive, and one for CD8 memory. Blood TCR repertoires of a handful of healthy adults were deeply sequenced to estimate repertoire size and the extent of clonotype sharing between individuals. To increase sequencing depth and limit assay-specific biases, different laboratories used diverse techniques to prepare libraries and sequence TCR repertoires. Leukapheresis yielded between about 0.85 and 10 billion PBMCs per donor.

About this clone itself: Its antigen has not been determined. At one end the junction does not follow the germline gene, possibly because of a read error.

Healthy HIV-negative adults with no recently reported acute infections or vaccinations were included as donors. Every donor was a Caucasian adult living in Nashville, Tennessee, USA. CD4+ T cells were enriched through magnetic negative selection, after which naive cells were positively selected on CD45RA and the remaining negative fraction served as the memory subset. Blood was collected by leukapheresis, and PBMCs were isolated by Ficoll-Histopaque density gradient centrifugation and then cryopreserved in liquid nitrogen vapor phase. Purity and quantity of every magnetically sorted T cell population were checked by analytical flow cytometry. Each sorted fraction had its genomic DNA isolated and then quantified by UV absorbance on a Nanodrop 2000c. Using the deep immunoSEQ assay, multiplex PCR amplified TCR CDR3 regions from genomic DNA. Genomic DNA extracted from each cell subset was distributed evenly over all wells of several immunoSEQ 96-well plates, and each plate served as one replicate. For sorted subsets, around 0.2 ug genomic DNA, equal to about 30,000 T cell genomes, was loaded into each replicate PCR. The purified libraries were quantified using a Qubit 3.0 fluorometer, sized with a Bioanalyzer 2100, and then quantified again using the KAPA Library Quantification kit. Every immunoSEQ 96-well plate was sequenced on a dedicated single-read 150-cycle Illumina NextSeq 550 flow cell. As for the authors' bioinformatics: Because only junctional sequences without quality scores were contained in the immunoSEQ output, filtering matching that applied to full-length reads could not be performed. To assign V/J genes and CDR3, sequences were annotated against IMGT germline references using PyIR, a Python wrapper for IgBLAST v1.9. Reads were removed for weak V/J assignments (E-value above 1e-6), missing CDR3, stop codons, out-of-frame junctions, or ambiguous translated residues. A V3J clonotype was defined by an identical inferred V gene, J gene, and CDR3 amino acid sequence. The percentage overlap between two repertoires was calculated by dividing the number of shared unique clonotypes by the size of the smaller repertoire. Repertoire richness was assessed with RTK rarefaction, the Chao1 estimator, and Recon v2.1 estimates of unobserved clonotypes. Generation probabilities were computed with OLGA for all TCRbeta clonotypes obtained by the gDNA method from several donors. Held by TCRdb, this immuneACCESS table contains in-frame sequences only and omits some clones. Under half of the omission traces to an unresolved V gene where checked; the cause of the rest is unknown. V, J and clone size are those of that table, while D and trimming were read from the DNA. Here the sample has around 2,000,000 clones; 85% to 95% occur a single time. The ten largest make up roughly 0.13% of the sample.

The CDR3 covers 14 residues, taking in both the cysteine and the phenylalanine. The kept DNA is CDR3 alone, 42 bases in frame from the first base. The germline V gene supplies CDR1 SGHAT and CDR2 FQNNGV. Overall study outcomes, separate from this receptor: Incomplete sequencing was indicated by rarefaction of sorted-subset datasets, despite the large sequencing depth. Clonotypes shared by all four sorted-subset donors showed higher generation probabilities than non-shared clonotypes. Pairwise subsampling led to the expectation that sequencing depth would affect the degree of clonotype sharing among donors. When a handful of donors were compared, the shared fraction of clonotypes was roughly 5% for naive CD4, 3.5% to 4% for naive CD8, more than 2% for memory CD4, and around 0.4% for memory CD8. Sampling was restricted to blood, and TCR repertoires in tissues likely differ from the TCR repertoires found in blood. The small number of donors limited the genetic and exposure-history diversity represented. Naive subsets generally had larger estimated clonotype richness than memory subsets did.

Sequencing input: naive CD4+ T cells sorted from blood. Taken with the paper, the label for cell subset or site translates to: CD45RA+ positively selected. This TCR came from a man aged 18 to 29 in good health. This chain joins TRBV11-2 to TRBJ2-7; tentative D gene TRBD2, with 5 bases matching. The nucleotides read TGTGCCGGCAGCTTAGAGCTTGCGGGCTACGAGCAGTACTTC. It translates to CAGSLELAGYEQYF.